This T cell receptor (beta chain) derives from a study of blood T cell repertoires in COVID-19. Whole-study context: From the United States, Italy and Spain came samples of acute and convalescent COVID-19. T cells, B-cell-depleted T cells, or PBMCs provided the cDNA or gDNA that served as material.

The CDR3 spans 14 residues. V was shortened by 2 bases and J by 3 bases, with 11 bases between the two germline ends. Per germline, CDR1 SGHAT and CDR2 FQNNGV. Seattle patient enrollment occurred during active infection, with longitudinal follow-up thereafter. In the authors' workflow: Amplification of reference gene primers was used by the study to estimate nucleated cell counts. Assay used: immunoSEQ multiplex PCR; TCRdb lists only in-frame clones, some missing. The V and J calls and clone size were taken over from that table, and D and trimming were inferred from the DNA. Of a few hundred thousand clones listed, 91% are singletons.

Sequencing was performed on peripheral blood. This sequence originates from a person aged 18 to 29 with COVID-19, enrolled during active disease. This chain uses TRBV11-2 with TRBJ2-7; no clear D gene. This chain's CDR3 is CASSLSRSFYEQYF. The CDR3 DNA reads TGTGCCAGCAGCTTATCACGGAGTTTCTACGAGCAGTACTTC.